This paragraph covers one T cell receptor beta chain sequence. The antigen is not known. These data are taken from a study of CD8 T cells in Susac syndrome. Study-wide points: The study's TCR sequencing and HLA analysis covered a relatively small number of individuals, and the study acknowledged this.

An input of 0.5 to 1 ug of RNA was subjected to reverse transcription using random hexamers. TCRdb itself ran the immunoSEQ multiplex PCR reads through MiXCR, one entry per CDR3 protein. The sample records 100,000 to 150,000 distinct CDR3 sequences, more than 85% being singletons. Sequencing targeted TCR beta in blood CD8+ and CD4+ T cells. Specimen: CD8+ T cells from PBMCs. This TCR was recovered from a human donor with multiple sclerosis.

The CDR3 region has the DNA TGCAGTGCTAAAGGTTCTCTAGCGTCAACCCAGTACTTC. Its protein is CSAKGSLASTQYF. The chain has TRBV20-1 and TRBJ2-5; TRBD2 might be the D (6 bases). This CDR3 has 13 amino acids. CDR1 and CDR2 from the germline V gene are DFQATT and SNEGSKA (reference sequence). The V end lost 4 bases, the J end lost 8 bases, and 17 bases lay between the germline ends.